Here is one T cell receptor beta chain with its context. The record originates from a study of blood T cell repertoires in COVID-19. Looking at the study overall: Samples representing acute and convalescent COVID-19 were sourced from the United States, Italy and Spain. T cells, B-cell-depleted T cells, or PBMCs supplied cDNA or gDNA.

Authors' data handling: Reference gene primers were amplified, and this amplification served to estimate nucleated cell counts. Sequenced by immunoSEQ multiplex PCR; TCRdb stores in-frame clones only, minus some. That table is the source of V, J and clone size, and D and trimming were worked out from the DNA. The sample has 66,000 or so clones, around 80% seen once. The V and J ends lost 2 bases and 2 bases, in that order; junction bases with no gene match: 5. From germline, CDR1 is KGHSH and CDR2 LQKENI. This CDR3 comprises 16 residues. This receptor was identified in a human donor in a cohort sampled during active COVID-19. This sequence joins TRBV18 and TRBJ2-3; 9 bases match TRBD2. Source material: peripheral blood. CDR3 residues: CASSPISGGLTDTQYF. For the CDR3, the DNA is TGTGCCAGCTCACCAATTAGCGGGGGACTCACAGATACGCAGTATTTT.